The 28 T cell receptor beta chains listed next were all sequenced from one sample in a study of cytomegalovirus exposure and HLA in healthy donors. The PCR made use of 60 Vbeta and 13 Jbeta primers. TCRdb's table, derived via immunoSEQ multiplex PCR, lists solely in-frame clones and lacks some. The sample records around 190,000 clones, about 77% being singletons. The material sequenced was PBMCs. These receptors originate from a female donor in good health and CMV-seronegative.

The rearrangement joins TRBV28 to TRBJ1-6; 8 bases are a match to TRBD1. This CDR3 has 15 amino acids. CDR1 is MDHEN and CDR2 is SYDVKM in the germline V gene. The ends lost 5 bases at V and 5 bases at J; junction bases unmatched: 5. The CDR3 DNA is TGTGCCAGCAGTGACCCGGGACAGGATAATTCACCCCTCCACTTT. Amino acids: CASSDPGQDNSPLHF.

This clone was counted a single time. V is TRBV19 and J is TRBJ2-7; maybe TRBD1 (6 bases). CDR1 and CDR2 from the germline V gene are LNHDA and SQIVND (reference sequence). The CDR3 spans 14 residues. V was clipped by 6 bases and J by 1 base, with 13 bases between them. CDR3 loop: CASSPRTASYEQYF. The CDR3 coding sequence is TGTGCCAGTAGCCCCAGGACAGCGTCCTACGAGCAGTACTTC.

The chain uses TRBV7-9 and TRBJ2-1; D is perhaps TRBD1 (6 bases). Germline CDR1 SEHNR, CDR2 FQNEAQ (reference sequence). This CDR3 spans 14 amino acids. V dropped 5 bases and J dropped 9 bases, with 17 bases sitting between them. This chain's CDR3 is CASSPPTGYGEQFF. CDR3 nucleotides: TGTGCCAGCAGCCCCCCAACAGGGTACGGTGAGCAGTTCTTC.

The chain couples TRBV2 to TRBJ2-1, with 11 positions matching TRBD1. V was clipped by 10 bases and J by 7 bases; unmatched bases: 6. The CDR3 contains 13 residues. From germline, CDR1 is SNHLY and CDR2 FYNNEI. The CDR3 reads CAKGTGGRNEQFF. The CDR3 DNA reads as TGTGCCAAAGGGACAGGGGGTAGGAATGAGCAGTTCTTC.

V and J are TRBV28 and TRBJ1-1, with a weak D call TRBD1 (5 bases). Germline-derived CDR1 and CDR2 are MDHEN and SYDVKM. The CDR3 extends over 12 amino acids. V was clipped by 1 base and J by 8 bases, with 8 bases between them. The CDR3 DNA follows: TGTGCCAGCAGTTTATTCGGGGGAGAAGCTTTCTTT. It is translated as CASSLFGGEAFF.

This clone was detected a few times. The V call is TRBV7-9, the J call TRBJ2-3, with D tentatively TRBD2 (6 bases). This CDR3 is 11 amino acids long. Trimming shortened V by 8 bases and J by 8 bases, and 11 bases separated the two germline ends. In germline, CDR1 is SEHNR, CDR2 FQNEAQ (reference sequence). The DNA of the CDR3 is TGTGCCAGCGGTCTACTAGCTACGCAGTATTTT. Translating gives CASGLLATQYF.

The J gene is TRBJ2-3, the V gene TRBV13; TRBD1 matches at 7 bases. The junction had 5 bases not matched to a gene; V was cut back by 2 bases and J by 6 bases. Germline loops: CDR1 PRHDT, CDR2 FYEKMQ (reference sequence). The CDR3 spans 14 residues. CDR3 protein: CASSLRDSWDTQYF. The CDR3 DNA sequence: TGTGCCAGCAGCTTAAGGGACAGTTGGGATACGCAGTATTTT.

The chain uses TRBV6-5 and TRBJ2-1, with TRBD2 as a possible D gene (6 bases). Germline CDR1 and CDR2: MNHEY and SVGAGI. Trimming took 7 bases from V and 5 from J, leaving 9 bases between them. CDR3 size: 12 residues. The CDR3 loop reads CASTGVDNEQFF. Here the CDR3 DNA reads TGTGCCAGCACGGGGGTGGACAATGAGCAGTTCTTC.

The chain uses TRBV18 and TRBJ2-7; 9 bases line up with TRBD2. Germline CDR1 reads KGHSH; CDR2 reads LQKENI. The CDR3 has 14 amino acids. Unmatched junction bases numbered 5, after V lost 1 base and J lost 7 bases. CDR3 nucleotides: TGTGCCAGCTCACCACTAGCGGGAGTGCGTGAGCAGTACTTC. Translation gives CASSPLAGVREQYF.

This clone has only one observation. The rearrangement uses TRBV9 and TRBJ1-1; a possible D gene is TRBD1 (6 bases). The germline V gene encodes CDR1 SGDLS and CDR2 YYNGEE. V lost 4 bases, J lost 7 bases, and 11 bases lay in between. There are 12 residues in the CDR3. As DNA, the CDR3 is TGTGCCAGCAGCAACGGACAGCTTGAAGCTTTCTTT. It codes for CASSNGQLEAFF.

This clone was observed a handful of times. V is TRBV7-6 and J is TRBJ2-1, with 11 bases fitting TRBD1. The CDR3 contains 15 residues. V shed 5 bases, J shed 7 bases, and the junction held 7 bases outside the gene matches. From germline, CDR1 is SGHVS and CDR2 FNYEAQ. The CDR3 loop is CASSPRTGGPNEQFF. The CDR3 DNA reads as TGTGCCAGCAGCCCGAGGACAGGGGGCCCGAATGAGCAGTTCTTC.

The chain employs TRBV19 and TRBJ2-1, with 7 bases fitting TRBD2. Trimming removed 1 base from V and 6 bases from J; junction bases left unmatched: 6. This CDR3 is 15 amino acids long. Germline V CDR1 and CDR2: LNHDA, SQIVND (reference sequence). The CDR3 spells CASSIALAATNEQFF. The CDR3 nucleotides are TGTGCCAGTAGTATAGCCCTAGCGGCTACCAATGAGCAGTTCTTC.

The V gene is TRBV19, the J gene TRBJ1-2; D is unclear. The CDR3 is 19 residues long. Germline V CDR1 and CDR2: LNHDA, SQIVND (reference sequence). Trimming stripped 8 bases from V and 5 bases from J, with 33 bases between. DNA for the CDR3: TGTGCCAGTTTAGGGCGGGTCGATATCGGCTCAACTACGATTTATGGCTACACCTTC. Amino acids: CASLGRVDIGSTTIYGYTF.

The DNA of the CDR3 is TGCGCCAGCAGCCAAAACAGGGCAAGCAATCAGCCCCAGCATTTT. Amino acid sequence: CASSQNRASNQPQHF. This chain connects TRBV4-3 to TRBJ1-5, with D maybe TRBD1 (6 bases). The CDR3 loop spans 15 amino acids. CDR1 and CDR2 (germline): LGHNA, YSLEER. Trimming left V 2 bases short and J 1 base short, with 9 bases between.

Details on this clone: The same CDR3 also results from other DNA sequences found in this sample. This rearrangement joins TRBV5-1 to TRBJ1-1, with a weak D call TRBD1 (6 bases). Germline loops: CDR1 SGHRS, CDR2 YFSETQ. This CDR3 spans 14 amino acids. Trimming removed 5 bases from V and 1 base from J, with 12 bases in between. CDR3 sequence reads: CASSRPGQNTEAFF. For the CDR3, the DNA is TGCGCCAGCAGTCGGCCGGGACAGAACACTGAAGCTTTCTTT.

The V call is TRBV9, the J call TRBJ1-2, with a tentative D call TRBD1 (5 bases). The CDR3 loop spans 14 amino acids. The germline V gene has CDR1 SGDLS and CDR2 YYNGEE. Trimming shortened V by 6 bases and J by 4 bases, and 16 bases separated the two germline ends. In DNA, the CDR3 is TGTGCCAGCACGGGCGCCTTAAGGGGCTATGGCTACACCTTC. It specifies CASTGALRGYGYTF.

J is TRBJ2-3 and V is TRBV29-1; a possible D gene is TRBD2 (5 bases). CDR3 size: 14 residues. Trimming took 6 bases from V and 9 from J, leaving 22 bases between them. Per the germline V gene, CDR1 is SQVTM and CDR2 is ANQGSEA. The CDR3 DNA reads as TGCAGCGTCGAGCCGGACCTGTGGTCGGGGACGCAGTATTTT. As protein: CSVEPDLWSGTQYF.

The V and J genes are TRBV9 and TRBJ2-7, with 11 bases lining up with TRBD1. The CDR3 covers 15 residues. The germline gives CDR1 SGDLS, CDR2 YYNGEE. With V trimmed by 3 bases and J by 2 bases, 4 bases remained unmatched. In nucleotides, the CDR3 is TGTGCCAGCAGCGCCGGGACAGGGGGGACCTACGAGCAGTACTTC. As protein: CASSAGTGGTYEQYF.

The V gene is TRBV7-2, the J gene TRBJ2-7; 8 nucleotides line up with TRBD1. CDR3 length: 15 amino acids. After removal of 1 base from V and 4 bases from J, the junction contained 6 bases not matched to a gene. Germline values: CDR1 SGHTA, CDR2 FQGNSA. The CDR3 is CASSLGQGRLYEQYF. CDR3 bases: TGTGCCAGCAGCTTAGGACAGGGGAGGTTGTACGAGCAGTACTTC.

Written as DNA, the CDR3 is TGTGCCAGCAGCCGAAAAACGGGACAGGCCGTTGAAAAACTGTTTTTT. This codes for CASSRKTGQAVEKLFF. The chain joins TRBV4-2 to TRBJ1-4; 8 bases match TRBD1. The ends lost 4 bases at V and 7 bases at J; junction bases unmatched: 11. This CDR3 is built from 16 residues. Germline CDR1 LGHNA, CDR2 YNFKEQ.

This clone was counted a few times. The chain links TRBV28 to TRBJ1-2, with TRBD1 matching over 8 bases. The V gene end was trimmed by 6 bases and the J gene end by 3 bases; junction bases not matched to a gene: 9. The germline V gene has CDR1 MDHEN and CDR2 SYDVKM. There are 15 residues in the CDR3. The CDR3 region has the DNA TGTGCCAGCAGACCCCAGGGGGCCACTTACTATGGCTACACCTTC. Translated: CASRPQGATYYGYTF.

This clone was counted a single time. The chain carries TRBV2 and TRBJ2-2, with D perhaps matching TRBD1 (5 bases). This CDR3 region has 13 residues. CDR1 SNHLY and CDR2 FYNNEI come from the germline V gene. The V and J ends lost 6 bases and 6 bases respectively, with 11 bases between them. CDR3 sequence (DNA): TGTGCCAGCAGAGAACGACAGTCCGGGGAGCTGTTTTTT. Translation: CASRERQSGELFF.

This chain connects TRBV11-3 to TRBJ2-7, with D tentatively TRBD2 (6 bases). Germline values: CDR1 SGHNT, CDR2 YENEEA. V was trimmed by 4 bases and J by 5 bases, leaving 12 bases between them. This CDR3 region has 13 residues. DNA of the CDR3: TGTGCCAGCAGCTCCATGGCGGGAAACGAGCAGTACTTC. Amino acids: CASSSMAGNEQYF.

This chain uses TRBV15 with TRBJ2-5; D call uncertain. Germline values: CDR1 LNHNV, CDR2 YYDKDF (reference sequence). The CDR3 covers 13 residues. V was pared by 5 bases and J by 1 base, with 8 bases between. The CDR3 region has the DNA TGTGCCACCAGCTCCAGGTTCCAAGAGACCCAGTACTTC. Protein: CATSSRFQETQYF.

The rearrangement uses TRBV19 and TRBJ1-1; D remains unclear. Trimming removed 5 bases at V and 1 base at J, with 11 bases between. This CDR3 is 14 amino acids long. The germline CDR1 and CDR2 sequences are LNHDA and SQIVND (reference sequence). The CDR3 loop is CASSHLSGNTEAFF. The CDR3 nucleotides read TGTGCCAGTAGTCATCTCTCAGGGAACACTGAAGCTTTCTTT. The full variable domain, completed using reference TRBV19 and TRBJ1-1, is DGGITQSPKYLFRKEGQNVTLSCEQNLNHDAMYWYRQDPGQGLRLIYYSQIVNDFQKGDIAEGYSVSREKKESFPLTVTSAQKNPTAFYLCASSHLSGNTEAFFGQGTRLTVV.

The chain has TRBV19 and TRBJ1-1; D is unclear. CDR1 LNHDA and CDR2 SQIVND come from the germline V gene (reference sequence). This CDR3 has 15 residues. The ends were cut back, 4 bases at V and 0 bases at J, with 12 bases in the middle. The CDR3 DNA reads TGTGCCAGTAGTACCCTCGGCAGGTTGAACACTGAAGCTTTCTTT. Translated: CASSTLGRLNTEAFF. The whole variable domain, remainder taken from reference TRBV19 and TRBJ1-1, is DGGITQSPKYLFRKEGQNVTLSCEQNLNHDAMYWYRQDPGQGLRLIYYSQIVNDFQKGDIAEGYSVSREKKESFPLTVTSAQKNPTAFYLCASSTLGRLNTEAFFGQGTRLTVV.

The rearrangement links TRBV5-1 to TRBJ2-7; TRBD1 matches at 11 bases. This CDR3 region has 15 residues. V dropped 0 bases and J dropped 2; count of bases not matched to a gene: 1. The germline V gene encodes CDR1 SGHRS and CDR2 YFSETQ. CDR3 region: CASSLGGQGAYEQYF. The CDR3 coding sequence is TGCGCCAGCAGCTTGGGGGGACAGGGGGCCTACGAGCAGTACTTC.

This chain joins TRBV10-3 and TRBJ2-2, with D possibly being TRBD1 (6 bases). V was clipped by 7 bases and J by 3 bases, with 12 bases between them. The germline gives CDR1 ENHRY, CDR2 SYGVKD. CDR3 size: 14 residues. This CDR3 reads CAINTGQDTGELFF. The CDR3 region has the DNA TGTGCCATCAACACAGGGCAGGACACCGGGGAGCTGTTTTTT.